The subject of this entry is one T cell receptor (beta chain). These data are taken from a study of T cell changes during pregnancy in multiple sclerosis. Trimming shortened V by 3 bases and J by 0 bases, and 18 bases separated the two germline ends. The CDR3 runs to 17 residues. Germline V gene sequence: CDR1 SGHDN, CDR2 FVKESK. The assay was immunoSEQ multiplex PCR, and TCRdb's table has in-frame clones only and misses some. The sample carries 50,000 or so clones, around 92% recorded once. Sequenced material: CD4+ T cells from peripheral blood mononuclear cells, taken after pregnancy. The chain is built from TRBV14 and TRBJ2-7; maybe TRBD1 (5 bases). The sequence derives from a female donor with multiple sclerosis, enrolled in a pregnancy study. Written as DNA, the CDR3 is TGTGCCAGCAGCCAGATGGGGTTGCGAGACAGCTCCTACGAGCAGTACTTC. This encodes CASSQMGLRDSSYEQYF. Filled out from reference TRBV14 and TRBJ2-7, the complete variable domain reads EAGVTQFPSHSVIEKGQTVTLRCDPISGHDNLYWYRRVMGKEIKFLLHFVKESKQDESGMPNNRFLAERTGGTYSTLKVQPAELEDSGVYFCASSQMGLRDSSYEQYFGPGTRLTVT.